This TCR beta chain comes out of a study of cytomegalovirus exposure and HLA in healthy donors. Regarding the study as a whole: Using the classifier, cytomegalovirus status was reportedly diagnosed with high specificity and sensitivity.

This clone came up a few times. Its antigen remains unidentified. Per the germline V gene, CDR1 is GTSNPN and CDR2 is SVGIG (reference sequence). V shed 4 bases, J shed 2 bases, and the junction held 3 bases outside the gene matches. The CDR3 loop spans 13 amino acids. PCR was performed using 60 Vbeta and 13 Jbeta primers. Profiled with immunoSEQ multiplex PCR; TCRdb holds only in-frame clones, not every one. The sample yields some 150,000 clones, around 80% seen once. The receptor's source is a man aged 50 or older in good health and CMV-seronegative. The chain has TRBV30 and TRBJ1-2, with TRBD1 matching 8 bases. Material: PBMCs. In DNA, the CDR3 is TGTGCCTGGATGTGGACAGGGAACTATGGCTACACCTTC. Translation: CAWMWTGNYGYTF.